These 32 T cell receptor beta chains were all obtained from the same sample, sequenced in a study of cytomegalovirus exposure and HLA in healthy donors. The primer mix had 60 Vbeta and 13 Jbeta primers. Clones were read by immunoSEQ multiplex PCR, and TCRdb kept only the in-frame ones, dropping some. Of approximately 88,000 clones in the sample, 60% to 85% were seen once. Sequenced: PBMCs. The receptor source for this set is a young man in good health and CMV-seropositive.

The chain is built from TRBV6-5 and TRBJ1-4; TRBD1 aligns across 7 bases. The CDR3 loop spans 14 amino acids. V was pared by 4 bases and J by 8 bases, with 7 bases of the junction left unmatched. Germline loops: CDR1 MNHEY, CDR2 SVGAGI. CDR3 in DNA: TGTGCCAGCAGTTTTCAGGGGGTCAGGGAAAAACTGTTTTTT. This gives the protein CASSFQGVREKLFF.

The chain uses TRBV7-8 and TRBJ1-1, with 8 bases identical to TRBD1. V shed 4 bases and J 2 bases; nucleotides not matched to a gene: 6. Per the germline V gene, CDR1 is SGHVS and CDR2 is FQNEAQ. The CDR3 totals 15 residues. DNA for the CDR3: TGTGCCAGCAGCTATTGGGGGACAGGCAACACTGAAGCTTTCTTT. Protein product: CASSYWGTGNTEAFF. Combining the CDR3 with reference TRBV7-8 and TRBJ1-1 gives the whole variable domain GAGVSQSPRYKVAKRGQDVALRCDPISGHVSLFWYQQALGQGPEFLTYFQNEAQLDKSGLPSDRFFAERPEGSVSTLKIQRTQQEDSAVYLCASSYWGTGNTEAFFGQGTRLTVV.

The chain recombines TRBV19 with TRBJ2-7; 10 bases line up with TRBD1. V lost 7 bases, J lost 6 bases, and 3 bases stayed unmatched. CDR1 and CDR2 from the germline V gene are LNHDA and SQIVND (reference sequence). The CDR3 runs to 12 residues. The CDR3, as DNA: TGTGCCAGTACCGGGACAGGGGTCGAGCAGTACTTC. It encodes CASTGTGVEQYF.

The genes are TRBV6-5 and TRBJ2-7; 11 bases map to TRBD2. The CDR3 contains 15 residues. Unmatched junction bases numbered 6, after V lost 5 bases and J lost 3 bases. Germline CDR1 and CDR2: MNHEY and SVGAGI. The CDR3 reads CASSAGTSGRYEQYF. CDR3 in DNA: TGTGCCAGCAGTGCCGGGACTAGCGGCCGCTACGAGCAGTACTTC.

V usage is TRBV6-5 and J usage is TRBJ1-2; a possible D gene is TRBD1 (6 bases). The ends were cut back, 6 bases at V and 7 bases at J, with 15 bases in the middle. The CDR3 contains 13 residues. CDR1 is MNHEY, CDR2 SVGAGI, per germline. The CDR3 nucleotides read TGTGCCAGCAGGACGACAGGCCACGGTGGCTACACCTTC. This sequence encodes CASRTTGHGGYTF.

The genes are TRBV29-1 and TRBJ2-1; a weak D match, TRBD2 (6 bases). There are 13 residues in the CDR3. V shed 5 bases and J shed 1 base, with 9 bases lying between them. Germline CDR1 SQVTM, CDR2 ANQGSEA. The CDR3: CSVRAGSYNEQFF. The CDR3 bases are TGCAGCGTTCGGGCGGGGTCCTACAATGAGCAGTTCTTC.

The rearrangement joins TRBV9 to TRBJ2-7; 11 bases align to TRBD2. The CDR3 runs to 14 residues. The J segment lost 2 bases and the V segment lost 3 bases, leaving 1 base of the junction unmatched. Germline CDR1 SGDLS, CDR2 YYNGEE. The CDR3 region has the DNA TGTGCCAGCAGCGCGACTAGCGGGGCCTACGAGCAGTACTTC. It translates to CASSATSGAYEQYF.

The genes are TRBV20-1 and TRBJ2-7; D gene unclear. This CDR3 has 11 residues. CDR1 DFQATT and CDR2 SNEGSKA come from the germline V gene (reference sequence). CDR3 region: CIGSRSGEQYF. The CDR3 DNA is TGCATTGGGTCGAGATCCGGGGAGCAGTACTTC.

The V gene is TRBV20-1, the J gene TRBJ2-3; D not certain. The V end lost 4 bases, the J end lost 4 bases, and 6 bases lay between the germline ends. CDR3 length: 11 amino acids. CDR1 and CDR2 from the germline V gene are DFQATT and SNEGSKA (reference sequence). In DNA form, the CDR3 reads TGCAGTGCTAAGCTGGCAGATACGCAGTATTTT. It encodes CSAKLADTQYF.

J is TRBJ1-3 and V is TRBV29-1; the D is unclear. Per germline, CDR1 SQVTM and CDR2 ANQGSEA. CDR3 length: 13 amino acids. The V end lost 4 bases, the J end lost 0 bases, and 7 bases lay between the germline ends. The CDR3 DNA sequence: TGCAGCGTTGTTCCGAGCTCTGGAAACACCATATATTTT. As protein: CSVVPSSGNTIYF.

The rearrangement joins TRBV7-9 to TRBJ1-2, with TRBD1 as a possible D gene (5 bases). CDR3 length: 13 amino acids. CDR1 is SEHNR and CDR2 is FQNEAQ in the germline V gene (reference sequence). Between the trimmed V and J ends, which lost 0 bases and 4 bases, there was a span of 6 bases. The CDR3 spells CASSLAGGYGYTF. CDR3 in DNA: TGTGCCAGCAGCTTAGCCGGGGGCTATGGCTACACCTTC. Using reference TRBV7-9 and TRBJ1-2 for the parts outside the CDR3, the full variable domain is DTGVSQNPRHKITKRGQNVTFRCDPISEHNRLYWYRQTLGQGPEFLTYFQNEAQLEKSRLLSDRFSAERPKGSFSTLEIQRTEQGDSAMYLCASSLAGGYGYTFGSGTRLTVV.

Only a few counts were recorded for this clone. This chain uses TRBV6-1 with TRBJ2-5; no firm D call. The CDR3 sequence is 13 residues long. The germline gives CDR1 MNHNS, CDR2 SASEGT. The V gene lost 8 bases and the J gene lost 5 bases, with 15 bases spanning the gap. The CDR3 nucleotides read TGTGCCAGCGAGAGATACCCTGAGGAGACCCAGTACTTC. Translation: CASERYPEETQYF.

The gene calls are TRBV2 and TRBJ1-1, with D possibly TRBD1 on 6 matching bases. CDR3 length: 15 residues. Germline CDR1 is SNHLY and CDR2 is FYNNEI. V was pared by 2 bases and J by 3 bases, with 13 bases between. In DNA, the CDR3 is TGTGCCAGCAGTGAAAGACAGGTCCAGTACACTGAAGCTTTCTTT. Encoded protein: CASSERQVQYTEAFF.

This chain uses TRBV12-2 with TRBJ2-7; the DNA was not used to check the table's D call, TRBD2. TRBV12-2 is described as a pseudogene. The CDR3 has 14 amino acids. CDR3 DNA: TGTGCAAGTCGCCTTAGGGGACTAGCGGGCGAGCAGTACTTC. This sequence encodes CASRLRGLAGEQYF.

V usage is TRBV11-2 and J usage is TRBJ2-7; TRBD1 matches at 8 bases. The CDR3 is 14 amino acids. V lost 1 base and J lost 4; bases outside the gene matches: 3. Per the germline V gene, CDR1 is SGHAT and CDR2 is FQNNGV. CDR3 amino acids: CASSLGQGRYEQYF. The CDR3 DNA reads TGTGCCAGCAGCTTAGGACAGGGGCGTTACGAGCAGTACTTC.

This chain joins TRBV6-1 and TRBJ1-5; 7 bases are a match to TRBD1. V lost 6 bases and J lost 0; bases outside the gene matches: 5. Germline CDR1 reads MNHNS; CDR2 reads SASEGT. The CDR3 has 15 amino acids. The CDR3 protein is CASRTGTASNQPQHF. CDR3 nucleotide sequence: TGTGCCAGCAGAACCGGGACAGCTAGCAATCAGCCCCAGCATTTT.

This sequence joins TRBV6-1 and TRBJ1-1; TRBD1 is a possible D gene (5 bases). The V end was cut by 4 bases, the J end by 3 bases, with 12 bases between. The CDR3 extends over 14 amino acids. Per the germline V gene, CDR1 is MNHNS and CDR2 is SASEGT. For the CDR3, the DNA is TGTGCCAGCAGTGGACGGGGGGGTTACACTGAAGCTTTCTTT. Protein sequence: CASSGRGGYTEAFF.

The chain recombines TRBV28 with TRBJ1-5; 7 positions match TRBD1. Losses at the gene ends were 4 bases for V and 1 base for J; bases not matched to a gene: 4. Germline V gene sequence: CDR1 MDHEN, CDR2 SYDVKM. There are 15 residues in the CDR3. The CDR3: CASSSGQLSNQPQHF. Here the CDR3 DNA reads TGTGCCAGCAGTTCGGGACAGTTAAGCAATCAGCCCCAGCATTTT.

V and J are TRBV19 and TRBJ2-3; D gene uncertain. This CDR3 region has 13 residues. Germline values: CDR1 LNHDA, CDR2 SQIVND (reference sequence). Trimming took off 5 bases at V and 3 bases at J, with 9 bases between the two ends. In nucleotides, the CDR3 is TGTGCCAGTAGTGGGCTACGTACAGATACGCAGTATTTT. This codes for CASSGLRTDTQYF.

This clone has just a few counts. The V and J genes are TRBV4-1 and TRBJ2-1, with 11 bases matching TRBD1. Germline CDR1 is MGHRA and CDR2 is YSYEKL. Trimming cost V 5 bases and J 10 bases; bases outside gene matches: 7. There are 14 residues in the CDR3. The CDR3 DNA reads TGCGCCAGCAGCTTTGTGGACAGGGGGCGAGAGCAGTTCTTC. Protein sequence: CASSFVDRGREQFF.

The gene calls are TRBV5-1 and TRBJ2-7, with TRBD2 matching over 10 bases. The CDR3 covers 15 residues. The V gene end was trimmed by 4 bases and the J gene end by 5 bases; junction bases not matched to a gene: 9. Germline CDR1 SGHRS, CDR2 YFSETQ. CDR3 sequence: CASSRQASGRNEQYF. For the CDR3, the DNA is TGCGCCAGCAGCAGGCAGGCTAGCGGGAGAAACGAGCAGTACTTC.

This chain uses TRBV5-1 with TRBJ2-7, with a tentative D call TRBD1 (5 bases). Trimming took off 4 bases at V and 1 base at J, with 12 bases between the two ends. CDR3 size: 14 residues. Germline lookup yields CDR1 SGHRS and CDR2 YFSETQ. The CDR3 is CASSPVGASYEQYF. Written as DNA, the CDR3 is TGCGCCAGCAGCCCGGTAGGGGCTTCCTACGAGCAGTACTTC.

The chain couples TRBV6-1 to TRBJ2-1, with 7 bases fitting TRBD1. The CDR3 covers 14 residues. V lost 4 bases and J lost 3; bases outside the gene matches: 3. Germline CDR1 reads MNHNS; CDR2 reads SASEGT. The CDR3 reads CASSGTGVYNEQFF. The CDR3 DNA reads TGTGCCAGCAGTGGAACAGGGGTCTACAATGAGCAGTTCTTC.

The chain has TRBV4-1 and TRBJ2-7; TRBD2 is a possible D gene (7 bases). The germline V gene has CDR1 MGHRA and CDR2 YSYEKL. The V gene lost 4 bases and the J gene lost 7 bases, with 20 bases spanning the gap. The CDR3 totals 15 residues. DNA for the CDR3: TGCGCCAGCAGCCCGGGGAGGGCCAAGAGGGGGGAGCAGTACTTC. Its protein product is CASSPGRAKRGEQYF.

This chain connects TRBV28 to TRBJ2-7; D may be TRBD2 (5 bases). CDR3 length equals 13 residues. The ends were cut back, 6 bases at V and 2 bases at J, with 11 bases in the middle. CDR1 is MDHEN and CDR2 is SYDVKM in the germline V gene. Here the CDR3 reads CASRPSGAYEQYF. The DNA for the CDR3 is TGTGCCAGCAGACCAAGCGGCGCCTACGAGCAGTACTTC.

The chain combines TRBV20-1 with TRBJ1-3, with D unresolved. The CDR3 is 11 amino acids. Germline lookup yields CDR1 DFQATT and CDR2 SNEGSKA (reference sequence). Between the trimmed V and J ends, which lost 4 bases and 8 bases, there was a span of 9 bases. The CDR3 DNA sequence: TGCAGTGCTATGGGCGGGGACACCATATATTTT. Translation gives CSAMGGDTIYF.

This clone showed up just a few times. This chain links TRBV27 with TRBJ1-5; the D is unclear. The V and J ends lost 6 bases and 11 bases respectively, with 14 bases between them. The germline CDR1 and CDR2 sequences are MNHEY and SMNVEV (reference sequence). The CDR3 contains 12 residues. The DNA of the CDR3 is TGTGCCAGCAGCCTAGCCCCCCCGGCCCAGCATTTT. This translates into CASSLAPPAQHF.

Only a few counts were recorded for this clone. The chain combines TRBV5-4 with TRBJ2-7; a possible D gene is TRBD2 (6 bases). Germline V gene sequence: CDR1 SGHNT, CDR2 YYREEE (reference sequence). The CDR3 contains 15 residues. V lost 0 bases to trimming and J lost 6 bases, with 16 bases between them. The CDR3 region is CASSLDRNRGTEQYF. CDR3 nucleotides: TGTGCCAGCAGCTTGGACCGGAACCGCGGGACCGAGCAGTACTTC.

The CDR3 is CASGSNQTSGRFHEQYF. DNA of the CDR3: TGTGCTAGTGGTTCGAACCAGACTAGCGGGAGATTCCACGAGCAGTACTTC. The rearrangement links TRBV12-5 to TRBJ2-7; the match to TRBD2 covers 12 bases. The ends lost 4 bases at V and 5 bases at J; junction bases unmatched: 12. Germline CDR1 is LGHNT and CDR2 is FRNRAP. The CDR3 runs 17 residues.

The rearrangement uses TRBV29-1 and TRBJ2-2; D gene uncertain. The CDR3 contains 11 residues. CDR1 and CDR2 from the germline V gene are SQVTM and ANQGSEA. The ends were cut back, 6 bases at V and 1 base at J, with 3 bases in the middle. CDR3: CSVLNTGELFF. The CDR3 region has the DNA TGCAGCGTCCTGAACACCGGGGAGCTGTTTTTT.

V and J are TRBV29-1 and TRBJ2-5, with D maybe TRBD2 (6 bases). The CDR3 runs 14 residues. Germline CDR1 reads SQVTM; CDR2 reads ANQGSEA. V lost 1 base, J lost 4 bases, and 13 bases lay in between. CDR3 amino acids: CSVEGLARGETQYF. CDR3 bases: TGCAGCGTTGAAGGGCTAGCGCGTGGAGAGACCCAGTACTTC.

The chain carries TRBV12-5 and TRBJ2-7, with 8 bases matching TRBD2. V shed 4 bases, J shed 5 bases, and the junction held 4 bases outside the gene matches. The CDR3 length is 13 residues. In germline, CDR1 is LGHNT, CDR2 FRNRAP. The CDR3 nucleotides are TGTGCTAGTGGTTCTAGCGGGTCTGACGAGCAGTACTTC. Its protein is CASGSSGSDEQYF.